The next 25 T cell receptor beta chains were all read from a single sample in a study of neurological immune-mediated disorders. TCRdb processed the 5' RACE reads anew with MiXCR; each CDR3 protein has one entry. Among tens of thousands of distinct CDR3 sequences, roughly a tenth were seen once, and the ten largest hold about 6.6%. The time point was: longitudinal time-point 1 (baseline). The sequenced material came from PBMCs. The receptors stem from a male donor with HTLV-1-associated myelopathy (HAM/TSP).

This clonotype was detected ten times or more. The chain has TRBV29-1 and TRBJ2-7, with D perhaps assigned TRBD1 or TRBD2 (5 bases each). The CDR3 is 13 residues long. The germline V gene has CDR1 SQVTM and CDR2 ANQGSEA. V was trimmed by 1 base and J by 7 bases, leaving 14 bases between them. The CDR3 here is CSVEAGTSGEQYF. As DNA, the CDR3 is TGCAGCGTTGAAGCCGGGACGTCGGGGGAGCAGTACTTC.

On this clonotype: The junction departs from germline at one end; a sequencing error may be responsible. This chain connects TRBV6-1 to TRBJ2-1, with D perhaps TRBD2 (5 bases). The germline V gene has CDR1 MNHNS and CDR2 SASEGT. The CDR3 consists of 14 residues. In nucleotides, the CDR3 is TGTGCCAGCACGGGAACCAACTCCTACTATGATCAGTTCTTC. This sequence encodes CASTGTNSYYDQFF.

This clonotype was detected many times. This chain connects TRBV20-1 to TRBJ2-3; TRBD1 matches at 7 bases. Per the germline V gene, CDR1 is DFQATT and CDR2 is SNEGSKA (reference sequence). Losses at the gene ends were 4 bases for V and 1 base for J; bases not matched to a gene: 5. The length of the CDR3 is 14 residues. CDR3 bases: TGCAGTGCTAAACTTCAGGGGGGCACAGATACGCAGTATTTT. Protein: CSAKLQGGTDTQYF.

This clonotype was picked up many times. This rearrangement joins TRBV6-2 or TRBV6-3 to TRBJ1-1; possibly TRBD1 for D (5 bases). V gave up 5 bases and J gave up 3 bases, with 10 bases separating them. The CDR3 has 13 residues. Germline lookup yields CDR1 MNHEY and CDR2 SVGEGT. CDR3 DNA sequence: TGTGCCAGCAGTCAGGGTACGCACACTGAAGCTTTCTTT. Encoded protein: CASSQGTHTEAFF.

This clonotype came up many times. The gene calls are TRBV20-1 and TRBJ1-6, with D unclear. With 0 bases removed from V and 1 base from J, the gap between germline ends came to 13 bases. Germline CDR1 reads DFQATT; CDR2 reads SNEGSKA (reference sequence). The length of the CDR3 is 17 residues. CDR3 in amino acids: CSARDQGRRSYNSPLHF. The CDR3 nucleotides read TGCAGTGCTAGAGATCAAGGCAGGAGATCCTATAATTCACCCCTCCACTTT.

The table lists this clonotype with many counts. The chain links TRBV19 to TRBJ2-2; D might be TRBD1 (5 bases). V lost 7 bases and J lost 7, with 10 bases in between. Germline V lookup: CDR1 LNHDA, CDR2 SQIVND (reference sequence). The CDR3 totals 12 residues. The CDR3: CASKEGVGELFF. CDR3 in DNA: TGTGCCAGTAAAGAAGGGGTCGGGGAGCTGTTTTTT.

This clonotype has just a few counts. This chain uses TRBV27 with TRBJ2-3, with 8 bases that match TRBD2. In germline, CDR1 is MNHEY, CDR2 SMNVEV (reference sequence). V lost 6 bases to trimming and J lost 3 bases; unmatched junction nucleotides: 5. This CDR3 is built from 14 residues. The CDR3, as DNA: TGTGCCAGCAGCCGGGGGGGGGATACAGATACGCAGTATTTT. Its translation is CASSRGGDTDTQYF.

The chain recombines TRBV5-1 with TRBJ2-6, with TRBD1 identical over 8 bases. The CDR3 loop spans 16 amino acids. The V gene end was trimmed by 3 bases and the J gene end by 0 bases; junction bases not matched to a gene: 2. Germline-derived CDR1 and CDR2 are SGHRS and YFSETQ. CDR3 sequence: CASSWDRSSGANVLTF. The DNA for the CDR3 is TGCGCCAGCAGCTGGGACAGGAGCTCTGGGGCCAACGTCCTGACTTTC.

This clonotype appeared many times. V is TRBV5-1 and J is TRBJ2-1; D ambiguous. The CDR3 covers 11 residues. Trimming left V 1 base short and J 10 bases short, with 6 bases between. Germline loops: CDR1 SGHRS, CDR2 YFSETQ. The CDR3 DNA reads TGCGCCAGCAGCTTGTTTGCGGAGCAGTTCTTC. Residues: CASSLFAEQFF. The full variable domain, its missing parts supplied by reference TRBV5-1 and TRBJ2-1, is KAGVTQTPRYLIKTRGQQVTLSCSPISGHRSVSWYQQTPGQGLQFLFEYFSETQRNKGNFPGRFSGRQFSNSRSEMNVSTLELGDSALYLCASSLFAEQFFGPGTRLTVL.

The sample holds many counts of this clonotype. V is TRBV5-6 and J is TRBJ2-5, with 13 bases matching TRBD2. The V and J ends lost 4 bases and 5 bases, in that order; junction bases with no gene match: 5. The CDR3 runs 15 residues. Germline V gene lookup returns CDR1 SGHDT and CDR2 YYEEEE. This chain's CDR3 is CASSGTSGEEETQYF. CDR3 DNA: TGTGCCAGCAGCGGGACTAGCGGGGAGGAGGAGACCCAGTACTTC. The entire variable domain, with the rest obtained from reference TRBV5-6 and TRBJ2-5, is as follows: DAGVTQSPTHLIKTRGQQVTLRCSPKSGHDTVSWYQQALGQGPQFIFQYYEEEERQRGNFPDRFSGHQFPNYSSELNVNALLLGDSALYLCASSGTSGEEETQYFGPGTRLLVL.

This clonotype has ten or more counts. This chain connects TRBV25-1 to TRBJ2-7, with a tentative D call TRBD1 (6 bases). V was cut by 0 bases and J by 2 bases, with 11 bases left in between. The CDR3 covers 15 residues. The V gene's germline CDR1 is MGHDK and CDR2 SYGVNS. CDR3 protein: CASSEYGQGPYEQYF. The DNA for the CDR3 is TGTGCCAGCAGTGAATATGGGCAGGGGCCCTACGAGCAGTACTTC.

This clonotype has more than one count but fewer than ten. The chain uses TRBV13 and TRBJ2-1; the D call may be TRBD1 or TRBD2 (5 bases each). Between the trimmed V and J ends, which lost 0 bases and 10 bases, there was a span of 13 bases. CDR1 is PRHDT and CDR2 is FYEKMQ in the germline V gene (reference sequence). The CDR3 has 14 residues. CDR3 bases: TGTGCCAGCAGCTTAGGGCTAGCAGGGAACGAGCAGTTCTTC. Protein sequence: CASSLGLAGNEQFF.

This clonotype has ten or more counts. The genes are TRBV29-1 and TRBJ1-1, with D possibly being TRBD1 (6 bases). This CDR3 is built from 15 residues. V was shortened by 2 bases and J by 0 bases, with 13 bases between the two germline ends. Germline V lookup: CDR1 SQVTM, CDR2 ANQGSEA. In DNA form, the CDR3 reads TGCAGCGTTGAACCAGGACAGATTATGAACACTGAAGCTTTCTTT. Amino acid sequence: CSVEPGQIMNTEAFF.

This clonotype was observed many times. The gene calls are TRBV4-3 and TRBJ1-1; D is uncertain. Germline assignment: CDR1 LGHNA and CDR2 YSLEER. The CDR3 is 15 amino acids. V was pared by 0 bases and J by 4 bases, with 12 bases between. The CDR3 here is CASSQEAGVGTEAFF. DNA of the CDR3: TGCGCCAGCAGCCAAGAGGCCGGGGTGGGCACTGAAGCTTTCTTT.

At least ten counts were recorded for this clonotype. The chain carries TRBV28 and TRBJ2-5; TRBD2 aligns across 9 bases. Losses at the gene ends were 5 bases for V and 8 bases for J; bases not matched to a gene: 12. The CDR3 has 15 amino acids. CDR1 is MDHEN, CDR2 SYDVKM, per germline. For the CDR3, the DNA is TGTGCCAGCAGTCCCTCTAGCGGGGTTCGGGTCACCCAGTACTTC. As protein: CASSPSSGVRVTQYF.

This clonotype was observed a handful of times. V is TRBV30 and J is TRBJ1-4; D call uncertain. Per the germline V gene, CDR1 is GTSNPN and CDR2 is SVGIG (reference sequence). Trimming removed 2 bases at V and 5 bases at J, with 12 bases between. The CDR3 consists of 14 residues. The CDR3 protein is CAWSPGRANEKLFF. The DNA of the CDR3 is TGTGCCTGGAGTCCCGGAAGGGCCAATGAAAAACTGTTTTTT.

This clonotype was recorded at least ten times. The chain joins TRBV6-6 to TRBJ1-5; D is unclear. The CDR3 is 13 amino acids. Germline CDR1 is MNHNY and CDR2 is SVGAGI (reference sequence). Trimming removed 4 bases at V and 3 bases at J, with 7 bases between. CDR3 sequence: CASSSGFNQPQHF. The CDR3 nucleotides are TGTGCCAGCAGTTCCGGGTTCAATCAGCCCCAGCATTTT.

This clonotype was counted many times. The genes are TRBV20-1 and TRBJ1-1; no definite D call. This CDR3 region has 11 residues. Germline V gene sequence: CDR1 DFQATT, CDR2 SNEGSKA (reference sequence). The V end lost 2 bases, the J end lost 3 bases, and 4 bases lay between the germline ends. The CDR3 reads CSARKYTEAFF. The CDR3 DNA reads TGCAGTGCTAGAAAGTACACTGAAGCTTTCTTT.

On this clonotype: Relative to the germline gene, one junction end is altered; a read error may explain this. The CDR3 sequence is CSSNPLPRQGIAKNIQYF. Here the CDR3 DNA reads TGTTCCAGCAACCCCTTACCCCGACAGGGTATCGCCAAAAACATTCAGTACTTC. The rearrangement links TRBV7-8 to TRBJ2-4; 7 positions match TRBD1. This CDR3 spans 18 amino acids. CDR1 is SGHVS, CDR2 FQNEAQ, per germline.

This clonotype showed up many times. This chain uses TRBV27 with TRBJ2-5; D uncertain. This CDR3 is 13 amino acids long. V was trimmed by 3 bases and J by 5 bases, leaving 10 bases between them. Germline-derived CDR1 and CDR2 are MNHEY and SMNVEV (reference sequence). DNA for the CDR3: TGTGCCAGCAGTTTGGACCTTCGCGAGACCCAGTACTTC. As protein: CASSLDLRETQYF.

This clonotype was observed many times. This chain connects TRBV7-2 to TRBJ2-7; D call uncertain. V was trimmed by 4 bases and J by 2 bases, leaving 3 bases between them. Germline CDR1 SGHTA, CDR2 FQGNSA. The CDR3 is made up of 11 amino acids. The CDR3: CASSSAYEQYF. As DNA, the CDR3 is TGTGCCAGCAGCTCCGCCTACGAGCAGTACTTC.

Ten or more counts support this clonotype. J is TRBJ2-7 and V is TRBV15; D is possibly TRBD1 (5 bases). Per germline, CDR1 LNHNV and CDR2 YYDKDF (reference sequence). The CDR3 is made up of 15 amino acids. Trimming cost V 5 bases and J 1 base, with 15 bases left between them. CDR3 sequence reads: CATSGKRQPSYEQYF. The CDR3 DNA sequence: TGTGCCACCAGCGGAAAACGACAGCCATCCTACGAGCAGTACTTC. The complete variable domain, with remaining parts taken from reference TRBV15 and TRBJ2-7, reads DAMVIQNPRYQVTQFGKPVTLSCSQTLNHNVMYWYQQKSSQAPKLLFHYYDKDFNNEADTPDNFQSRRPNTSFCFLDIRSPGLGDTAMYLCATSGKRQPSYEQYFGPGTRLTVT.

The CDR3 loop is CASSIQSVSGYGYTF. In DNA, the CDR3 is TGTGCCAGTAGTATCCAGTCTGTTTCTGGCTATGGCTACACCTTC. This chain connects TRBV19 to TRBJ1-2, with D uncertain. The CDR3 extends over 15 amino acids. Trimming left V 3 bases short and J 4 bases short, with 15 bases between. The germline V gene encodes CDR1 LNHDA and CDR2 SQIVND (reference sequence). The whole variable domain, remainder taken from reference TRBV19 and TRBJ1-2, is DGGITQSPKYLFRKEGQNVTLSCEQNLNHDAMYWYRQDPGQGLRLIYYSQIVNDFQKGDIAEGYSVSREKKESFPLTVTSAQKNPTAFYLCASSIQSVSGYGYTFGSGTRLTVV.

The sample holds a few counts of this clonotype. The chain is built from TRBV5-1 and TRBJ2-7; TRBD1 matches at 11 bases. Germline V gene sequence: CDR1 SGHRS, CDR2 YFSETQ. J gave up 2 bases and V 0 bases, and 13 bases lay outside the gene matches. This CDR3 region has 19 residues. The chain's CDR3 is CASSLGGPGQGVLAYEQYF. The CDR3 nucleotides are TGCGCCAGCAGCTTGGGGGGACCGGGACAGGGGGTCCTGGCCTACGAGCAGTACTTC.

This clonotype showed up many times. The V call is TRBV7-2, the J call TRBJ2-3; D is undetermined. Trimming removed 5 bases from V and 1 base from J, with 13 bases in between. The CDR3 loop spans 15 amino acids. Germline V gene data show CDR1 as SGHTA and CDR2 as FQGNSA. The CDR3 nucleotides are TGTGCCAGCAGCGTCCGGATAGGTGGCACAGATACGCAGTATTTT. Protein sequence: CASSVRIGGTDTQYF.